A single sample gave rise to the 17 T cell receptor beta chains below, sequenced in a study of TIL therapy for anti-PD-1-resistant metastatic lung cancer. The time point was: pre-treatment sample, taken before nivolumab and TIL therapy. The libraries were made with immunoSEQ v3. Using immunoSEQ multiplex PCR, the repertoire was profiled, and TCRdb retains in-frame clones only, with some absent. The sample contains about 32,000 clones, about 70% of which appear only once. This sample comprised blood, obtained at baseline. These receptors all come from a woman aged 30-79 years with non-small cell lung cancer.

The gene calls are TRBV9 and TRBJ2-5; the D is unclear. Germline V gene sequence: CDR1 SGDLS, CDR2 YYNGEE. Deletions cut 6 bases from V and 0 bases from J, with 9 bases between. The CDR3 has 13 residues. This CDR3 reads CASKNPDQETQYF. The DNA for the CDR3 is TGTGCCAGCAAAAACCCGGACCAAGAGACCCAGTACTTC.

V is TRBV6-1 and J is TRBJ2-3, with TRBD2 as a possible D gene (6 bases). Trimming removed 4 bases from V and 3 bases from J, with 11 bases in between. This CDR3 is 14 amino acids long. Per germline, CDR1 MNHNS and CDR2 SASEGT. This CDR3 reads CASSVGGGTDTQYF. DNA for the CDR3: TGTGCCAGCAGTGTCGGTGGGGGGACAGATACGCAGTATTTT.

Only a few counts were recorded for this clone. CDR3 DNA: TGCGCCAGCAGCTGGGAGACGGGTACGCAGTATTTT. Protein sequence: CASSWETGTQYF. The chain couples TRBV5-1 to TRBJ2-3, with D perhaps matching TRBD2 (5 bases). V dropped 3 bases and J dropped 8 bases, with 10 bases sitting between them. Germline V gene sequence: CDR1 SGHRS, CDR2 YFSETQ. The CDR3 sequence is 12 residues long.

The rearrangement joins TRBV12-5 to TRBJ1-5; 7 bases line up with TRBD1. The V gene end was trimmed by 7 bases and the J gene end by 2 bases; junction bases not matched to a gene: 17. Germline CDR1 LGHNT, CDR2 FRNRAP. This CDR3 comprises 18 residues. The CDR3 loop reads CASAFEGQTARGNQPQHF. In nucleotides, the CDR3 is TGTGCTAGTGCGTTTGAGGGACAGACCGCCCGGGGCAATCAGCCCCAGCATTTT.

The chain uses TRBV5-1 and TRBJ1-1; 8 bases agree with TRBD1. This CDR3 is 16 amino acids long. Germline loops: CDR1 SGHRS, CDR2 YFSETQ. V lost 0 bases, J lost 5 bases, and 9 bases stayed unmatched. The CDR3, as DNA: TGCGCCAGCAGCTTGGAATTTCGACAGGGGAAAACTGAAGCTTTCTTT. Protein sequence: CASSLEFRQGKTEAFF.

This chain connects TRBV5-4 to TRBJ1-1, with TRBD1 matching over 8 bases. The CDR3 runs to 16 residues. Germline V gene data show CDR1 as SGHNT and CDR2 as YYREEE (reference sequence). V lost 4 bases to trimming and J lost 4 bases; unmatched junction nucleotides: 12. The DNA for the CDR3 is TGTGCCAGCAGCCCCGGAGGGGACAGGAGGTCCACTGAAGCTTTCTTT. Translated: CASSPGGDRRSTEAFF.

This rearrangement joins TRBV6-5 to TRBJ2-1; TRBD2 matches 10 bases. This CDR3 contains 14 residues. CDR1 is MNHEY and CDR2 is SVGAGI in the germline V gene. Germline trimming cut 7 bases from V and 8 bases from J; bases unmatched to any gene: 8. The chain's CDR3 is CASKREGVGDEQFF. CDR3 sequence (DNA): TGTGCCAGCAAGCGGGAGGGGGTGGGGGATGAGCAGTTCTTC.

The rearrangement joins TRBV4-1 to TRBJ2-7; 10 positions agree with TRBD1. The CDR3 contains 14 residues. V shed 1 base, J shed 7 bases, and the junction held 4 bases outside the gene matches. Germline V gene lookup returns CDR1 MGHRA and CDR2 YSYEKL. The CDR3 region has the DNA TGCGCCAGCAGCCAAGGACAGGGGGCGTGGGAGCAGTACTTC. Encoded protein: CASSQGQGAWEQYF.

V is TRBV18 and J is TRBJ2-4, with D possibly being TRBD1 (6 bases). Germline CDR1 KGHSH, CDR2 LQKENI. The ends were cut back, 3 bases at V and 0 bases at J, with 12 bases in the middle. CDR3 length: 16 residues. This CDR3 is CASSPPTGLAKNIQYF. The DNA for the CDR3 is TGTGCCAGCTCACCGCCCACAGGGCTAGCCAAAAACATTCAGTACTTC.

This clone is a singleton in its sample. The chain is built from TRBV2 and TRBJ2-3, with 9 bases aligning to TRBD1. The CDR3 is 15 amino acids. Germline V gene sequence: CDR1 SNHLY, CDR2 FYNNEI. V lost 5 bases, J lost 5 bases, and 8 bases stayed unmatched. CDR3 DNA: TGTGCCAGCAGTTCTGACAGGGGGGGAGGAGATACGCAGTATTTT. It codes for CASSSDRGGGDTQYF.

V gene TRBV29-1 combines with J gene TRBJ2-6; 14 bases line up with TRBD2. Germline values: CDR1 SQVTM, CDR2 ANQGSEA. V dropped 6 bases and J dropped 4; count of bases not matched to a gene: 8. This CDR3 spans 17 amino acids. This CDR3 reads CSVLGTSGSRGANVLTF. CDR3 bases: TGCAGCGTCCTAGGGACTAGCGGGAGTAGAGGGGCCAACGTCCTGACTTTC.

The J gene is TRBJ2-5, the V gene TRBV5-4, with TRBD1 matching 7 bases. Trimming at V came to 0 bases and at J to 7 bases, leaving 3 bases not matched to a gene. The germline CDR1 and CDR2 sequences are SGHNT and YYREEE (reference sequence). The CDR3 loop spans 13 amino acids. The CDR3, as DNA: TGTGCCAGCAGCTTGGAGGGGGCTCGGACCCAGTACTTC. Amino acid sequence: CASSLEGARTQYF.

The CDR3 DNA is TGTGCCAGTAGTACCCGACCGGGTTGGAGTGGTAACACCATATATTTT. Its translation: CASSTRPGWSGNTIYF. The chain links TRBV19 to TRBJ1-3; D remains ambiguous. This CDR3 comprises 16 residues. Trimming removed 4 bases at V and 7 bases at J, with 20 bases between. Per the germline V gene, CDR1 is LNHDA and CDR2 is SQIVND (reference sequence).

The chain joins TRBV6-5 to TRBJ2-1, with D unresolved. V shed 11 bases and J shed 5 bases, with 16 bases lying between them. Germline CDR1 MNHEY, CDR2 SVGAGI. CDR3 length: 13 amino acids. The CDR3 DNA reads TGTGCCTCCCTCAGCCGGACCAACAATGAGCAGTTCTTC. It specifies CASLSRTNNEQFF.

The gene calls are TRBV30 and TRBJ1-1; tentatively, D is TRBD1 (6 bases). This CDR3 comprises 13 residues. V shed 8 bases and J shed 2 bases, with 15 bases lying between them. Germline assignment: CDR1 GTSNPN and CDR2 SVGIG (reference sequence). The CDR3 reads CARGGDFNTEAFF. CDR3 nucleotide sequence: TGTGCCCGAGGGGGGGACTTTAACACTGAAGCTTTCTTT.

The sample holds one count of this clone. CDR3 in amino acids: CASSTAFSGNTIYF. In DNA form, the CDR3 reads TGTGCCAGTTCGACAGCATTCTCTGGAAACACCATATATTTT. This sequence joins TRBV6-1 and TRBJ1-3; D possibly corresponds to TRBD1 (5 bases). The V end lost 9 bases, the J end lost 0 bases, and 12 bases lay between the germline ends. The CDR3 has 14 residues. Germline CDR1 and CDR2: MNHNS and SASEGT.

The chain carries TRBV2 and TRBJ1-4, with D perhaps matching TRBD1 (5 bases). Germline values: CDR1 SNHLY, CDR2 FYNNEI. The germline V and J ends were trimmed by 7 bases and 4 bases, with 10 bases remaining between them. CDR3 size: 13 residues. The DNA for the CDR3 is TGTGCCAGCAAACCGGACATTAATGAAAAACTGTTTTTT. This sequence encodes CASKPDINEKLFF.